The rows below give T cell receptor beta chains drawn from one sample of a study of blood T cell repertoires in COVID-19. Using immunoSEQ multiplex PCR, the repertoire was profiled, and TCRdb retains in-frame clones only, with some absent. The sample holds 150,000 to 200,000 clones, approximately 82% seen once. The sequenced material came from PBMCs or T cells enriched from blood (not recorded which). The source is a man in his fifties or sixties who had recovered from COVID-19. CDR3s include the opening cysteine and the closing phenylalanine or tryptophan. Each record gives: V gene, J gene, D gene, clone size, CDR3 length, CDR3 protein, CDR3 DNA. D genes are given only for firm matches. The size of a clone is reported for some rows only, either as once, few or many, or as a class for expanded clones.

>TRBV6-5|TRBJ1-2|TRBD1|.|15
CASSKPGQGSYGYTF
TGTGCCAGCAGTAAGCCGGGACAGGGATCATATGGCTACACCTTC
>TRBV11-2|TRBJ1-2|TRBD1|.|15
CASSLASDRGEGYTF
TGTGCCAGCAGCTTAGCCTCGGACAGGGGAGAAGGCTACACCTTC
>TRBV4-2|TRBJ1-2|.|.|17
CASSRPSYEEANYGYTF
TGTGCCAGCAGCCGCCCAAGCTACGAGGAAGCTAACTATGGCTACACCTTC
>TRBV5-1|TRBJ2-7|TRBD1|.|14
CASSGGTGVGEQYF
TGCGCCAGCAGCGGAGGGACAGGGGTAGGGGAGCAGTACTTC
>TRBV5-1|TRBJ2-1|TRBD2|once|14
CASSSGGMGNEQFF
TGCGCCAGCAGCTCCGGGGGGATGGGTAATGAGCAGTTCTTC
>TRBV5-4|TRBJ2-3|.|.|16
CASSFGDLATPDTQYF
TGTGCCAGCAGCTTTGGGGACCTAGCGACGCCAGATACGCAGTATTTT
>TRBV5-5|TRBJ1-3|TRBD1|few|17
CASSFTPGDRAGNTIYF
TGTGCCAGCAGCTTTACTCCCGGGGACAGGGCTGGAAACACCATATATTTT
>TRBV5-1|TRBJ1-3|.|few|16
CASSLWAGISGNTIYF
TGCGCCAGCAGCTTGTGGGCAGGCATCTCTGGAAACACCATATATTTT
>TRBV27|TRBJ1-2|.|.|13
CASKDTGEVGYTF
TGTGCCAGCAAGGACACAGGAGAGGTCGGCTACACCTTC
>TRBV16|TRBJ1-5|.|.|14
CASSQSTVGQPQHF
TGTGCCAGCAGCCAATCCACAGTAGGACAGCCCCAGCATTTT
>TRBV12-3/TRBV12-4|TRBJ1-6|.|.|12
CASRSVNSPLHF
TGTGCCAGTCGCTCGGTGAATTCACCCCTCCACTTT
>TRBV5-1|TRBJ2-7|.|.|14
CASSLGTEGNEQYF
TGCGCCAGCAGCTTGGGGACAGAGGGCAACGAGCAGTACTTC
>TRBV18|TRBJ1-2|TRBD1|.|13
CASSSGTEYGYTF
TGTGCCAGCTCTAGCGGGACAGAATATGGCTACACCTTC
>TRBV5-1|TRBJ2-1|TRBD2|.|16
CASSLEASGGGNEQFF
TGCGCCAGCAGCTTGGAGGCTAGCGGGGGCGGCAATGAGCAGTTCTTC
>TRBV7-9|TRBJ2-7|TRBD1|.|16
CASSSYGQGRAYEQYF
TGTGCCAGCAGCTCATATGGACAGGGGAGGGCCTACGAGCAGTACTTC
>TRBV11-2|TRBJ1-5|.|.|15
CASSLVGGVNQPQHF
TGTGCCAGCAGCTTAGTAGGGGGTGTTAATCAGCCCCAGCATTTT
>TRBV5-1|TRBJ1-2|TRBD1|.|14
CASSGDRSNYGYTF
TGCGCCAGCAGCGGGGACAGGTCAAACTATGGCTACACCTTC
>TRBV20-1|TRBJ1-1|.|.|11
CSAPGQPEAFF
TGCAGTGCCCCAGGACAGCCAGAAGCTTTCTTT